The sequence of this TCR beta chain was determined in a study of blood T cell repertoires in COVID-19. Study background: Spain, Italy and the United States supplied samples that represented acute and convalescent COVID-19. T cells, B-cell-depleted T cells, or PBMCs provided the cDNA or gDNA that served as material.

The CDR3 runs to 15 residues. The germline gives CDR1 MNHEY, CDR2 SVGAGI. V gave up 7 bases and J gave up 5 bases; unmatched junction bases: 11. In the authors' workflow: Reference gene primer amplification gave nucleated cell count estimates. Produced via immunoSEQ multiplex PCR; TCRdb's table is partial and in-frame only. D and trimming were read from the DNA, whereas the V and J calls and clone size are those reported in that table. The sample consists of around 80,000 clones, roughly four fifths of them appearing once. This rearrangement joins TRBV6-5 to TRBJ2-7; 10 positions match TRBD1. The clonotype comes from a human donor in a cohort sampled during active COVID-19. The sequenced material came from peripheral blood. The CDR3 nucleotides read TGTGCCAGCAATGGCCGGGACAGGGGAACCCACGAGCAGTACTTC. Amino acid sequence: CASNGRDRGTHEQYF.